The 11 T cell receptor beta chains presented below share a single source sample, sequenced in a study of blood T cells in healthy people across ages. Through a sample-barcoded 5' primer and a J-beta primer mix, a second PCR was run for roughly 6 to 11 cycles. TCRdb itself ran the 5' RACE reads through MiXCR, one entry per CDR3 protein. Of 2 million or so distinct CDR3 sequences in the sample, roughly 52% are singletons; the top ten hold less than 2.5%. The sample consisted of blood. Every receptor here comes from a woman aged 40 to 50 in good health.

This clonotype came up a few times. V usage is TRBV9 and J usage is TRBJ1-1; D is uncertain. V lost 2 bases to trimming and J lost 3 bases, with 8 bases between them. The V gene's germline CDR1 is SGDLS and CDR2 YYNGEE. The CDR3 extends over 13 amino acids. The CDR3 sequence is CASSVGTYTEAFF. The CDR3 nucleotides read TGTGCCAGCAGCGTGGGCACGTACACTGAAGCTTTCTTT.

This clonotype was picked up a small number of times. The chain links TRBV28 to TRBJ2-7; the D gene is possibly TRBD1 (5 bases). CDR3 length: 14 amino acids. Germline values: CDR1 MDHEN, CDR2 SYDVKM. Deletions cut 6 bases from V and 0 bases from J, with 12 bases between. CDR3 sequence reads: CASSLRAPSYEQYF. In DNA form, the CDR3 reads TGTGCCAGCAGCCTCAGGGCCCCCTCCTACGAGCAGTACTTC.

The rearrangement joins TRBV20-1 to TRBJ2-3; 8 bases are a match to TRBD2. CDR1 DFQATT and CDR2 SNEGSKA come from the germline V gene (reference sequence). V gave up 5 bases and J gave up 2 bases; unmatched junction bases: 9. The CDR3 covers 15 residues. The DNA for the CDR3 is TGCAGTGCTCCATCGATAGCGGGGTACACAGATACGCAGTATTTT. Amino acid sequence: CSAPSIAGYTDTQYF.

The chain recombines TRBV12-3 or TRBV12-4 with TRBJ2-5, with 8 positions matching TRBD1. With V trimmed by 7 bases and J by 3 bases, 4 bases remained unmatched. The CDR3 sequence is 13 residues long. CDR3: CASTADREETQYF. CDR3 coding DNA: TGTGCCAGCACCGCGGACAGGGAAGAGACCCAGTACTTC.

This clonotype was found a few times. The chain uses TRBV7-2 and TRBJ1-2; maybe TRBD1 (5 bases). The CDR3 contains 13 residues. The germline CDR1 and CDR2 sequences are SGHTA and FQGNSA. V was shortened by 5 bases and J by 9 bases, with 16 bases between the two germline ends. The CDR3: CASSKGQGGSYTF. Written as DNA, the CDR3 is TGTGCCAGCAGCAAGGGGCAGGGTGGGAGCTACACCTTC.

CDR3 coding DNA: TGTGCCAGCAGCTCGATTATTCCCGGGACAGAGTTCTTCGACGGCTACACCTTC. Protein sequence: CASSSIIPGTEFFDGYTF. V is TRBV7-2 and J is TRBJ1-2, with TRBD1 matching over 7 bases. CDR3 length: 18 residues. The germline V gene encodes CDR1 SGHTA and CDR2 FQGNSA. Unmatched junction bases numbered 22, after V lost 4 bases and J lost 8 bases.

V is TRBV24-1 and J is TRBJ2-7, with a tentative D call TRBD1 (6 bases). The CDR3 is made up of 12 amino acids. Trimming took 10 bases from V and 7 from J, leaving 16 bases between them. Germline V gives CDR1 KGHDR, CDR2 SFDVKD. The CDR3 region is CATGGKVREQYF. As DNA, the CDR3 is TGTGCCACAGGGGGTAAGGTGCGTGAGCAGTACTTC.

This CDR3 reads CSARDEDRTYNEQFF. The CDR3 bases are TGCAGTGCTAGAGATGAGGACAGGACCTACAATGAGCAGTTCTTC. J is TRBJ2-1 and V is TRBV20-1; 7 bases agree with TRBD1. J lost 2 bases, V lost 0 bases, and 4 bases had no gene match. Germline V CDR1 and CDR2: DFQATT, SNEGSKA (reference sequence). CDR3 length: 15 residues.

The chain recombines TRBV4-1 with TRBJ1-4; 9 bases are a match to TRBD1. The V segment lost 1 base and the J segment 8 bases; nucleotides outside the gene matches: 8. The CDR3 is made up of 16 amino acids. Germline CDR1 reads MGHRA; CDR2 reads YSYEKL. For the CDR3, the DNA is TGCGCCAGCAGCCAAGGATCCGGGACAGGGATCGAAAAACTGTTTTTT. Amino acid sequence: CASSQGSGTGIEKLFF.

The V call is TRBV10-3, the J call TRBJ1-5; the match to TRBD1 covers 7 bases. This CDR3 region has 15 residues. Germline CDR1 and CDR2: ENHRY and SYGVKD. V lost 3 bases, J lost 2 bases, and 4 bases stayed unmatched. CDR3 sequence (DNA): TGTGCCATCAGTGATACAGGGGAGGGCAATCAGCCCCAGCATTTT. Its protein product is CAISDTGEGNQPQHF.

There are many counts of this clonotype. This rearrangement joins TRBV6-6 to TRBJ2-5; the D call may be TRBD1 or TRBD2 (5 bases each). The CDR3 length is 12 residues. Per the germline V gene, CDR1 is MNHNY and CDR2 is SVGAGI (reference sequence). The ends were cut back, 6 bases at V and 4 bases at J, with 9 bases in the middle. The CDR3, as DNA: TGTGCCAGCAGGGGGGTAGGAGAGACCCAGTACTTC. Translation gives CASRGVGETQYF.